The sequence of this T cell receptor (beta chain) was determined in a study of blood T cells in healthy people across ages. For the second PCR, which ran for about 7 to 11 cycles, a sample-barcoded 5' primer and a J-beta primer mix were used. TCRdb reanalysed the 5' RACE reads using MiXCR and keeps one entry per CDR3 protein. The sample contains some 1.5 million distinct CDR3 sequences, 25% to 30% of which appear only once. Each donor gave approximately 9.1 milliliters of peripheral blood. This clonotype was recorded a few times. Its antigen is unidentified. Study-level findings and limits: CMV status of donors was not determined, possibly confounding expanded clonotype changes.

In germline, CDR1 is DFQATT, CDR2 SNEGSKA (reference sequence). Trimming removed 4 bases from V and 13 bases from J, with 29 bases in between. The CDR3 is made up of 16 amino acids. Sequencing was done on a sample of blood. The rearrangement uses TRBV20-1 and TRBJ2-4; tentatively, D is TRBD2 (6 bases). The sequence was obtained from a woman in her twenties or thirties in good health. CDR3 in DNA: TGCAGTGCTATGGAACCCTTAGCGGATGCCTACAATGAGCAGTACTTC. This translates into CSAMEPLADAYNEQYF.